These T cell receptor beta chains were read from a single sample in a study of beta chain features in type 1 diabetes. Generated by immunoSEQ multiplex PCR, the TCRdb table keeps only in-frame clones and is missing some. Of hundreds of thousands of clones listed, around 10% are singletons. Sequences were obtained from naive CD4+ T cells from blood. The receptors derive from a woman between 18 and 29 years old in good health. The CDR3 runs from the conserved cysteine through the conserved F or W. D genes are given only for firm matches. Not every row has a clone size; where given, it reads once, few, many or a size class.

clone_size	j_call	v_call	d_call	cdr3_nt	cdr3_aa
few	TRBJ2-1	TRBV5-1	TRBD1	TGCGCCAGCAGCTTGGCAGGGGGTAGGGAGCAGTTCTTC	CASSLAGGREQFF
few	TRBJ2-1	TRBV9	NA	TGTGCCAGCAGTGAGGGCGACCAGGCGCCGCCGAATGAGCAGTTCTTC	CASSEGDQAPPNEQFF
NA	TRBJ2-7	TRBV7-9	TRBD1	TGTGCCAGCAGCTTTGGACAGGCCAGCTACGAGCAGTACTTC	CASSFGQASYEQYF
NA	TRBJ2-2	TRBV30	TRBD2	TGTGCCTGGAGGTCAGCGGGAGGATGGGGCGGGGAGCTGTTTTTT	CAWRSAGGWGGELFF
few	TRBJ2-7	TRBV7-3	TRBD1	TGTGCCAGCAGCCCGCAACCGGGACAGTCCTACGAGCAGTACTTC	CASSPQPGQSYEQYF
NA	TRBJ1-5	TRBV29-1	NA	TGCAGCGTTGAAGTACAGCCAGGAGGTGGGCCCCAGCATTTT	CSVEVQPGGGPQHF
few	TRBJ1-1	TRBV6-5	TRBD1	TGTGCCAGTCTAAGGGACAGTTCGAACACTGAAGCTTTCTTT	CASLRDSSNTEAFF
NA	TRBJ1-2	TRBV4-1	TRBD1	TGCGCCAGCAGCCAAGGACAGGGCTCTCGGAGAGGCTACACCTTC	CASSQGQGSRRGYTF
few	TRBJ2-2	TRBV6-6	TRBD1	TGTGCCAGCAGCAAACAGGGGCCCGGGGAGCTGTTTTTT	CASSKQGPGELFF
few	TRBJ2-1	TRBV29-1	TRBD2	TGCAGCGCCAATAGCGGGAGGGACCTCAATGAGCAGTTCTTC	CSANSGRDLNEQFF
few	TRBJ2-1	TRBV25-1	TRBD2	TGTGCCAGCAGTGAATTCCTAGGGACTAGCGGGAGTGAGCAGTTCTTC	CASSEFLGTSGSEQFF
few	TRBJ2-1	TRBV6-5	TRBD2	TGTGCCAGCAGTCGGACGGGGGGCTCCTACAATGAGCAGTTCTTC	CASSRTGGSYNEQFF
many	TRBJ2-3	TRBV7-9	NA	TGTGCCAGCAGCGTAGGGCTTTATCCGACAGATACGCAGTATTTT	CASSVGLYPTDTQYF
few	TRBJ1-1	TRBV5-4	TRBD1	TGTGCCAGCAGCTCTCTCAGGGGGCGAGGGAACACTGAAGCTTTCTTT	CASSSLRGRGNTEAFF
NA	TRBJ1-1	TRBV18	NA	TGTGCCAGCTCACCAGGCAGGGCGAACACTGAAGCTTTCTTT	CASSPGRANTEAFF
few	TRBJ1-1	TRBV5-1	NA	TGCGCCAGCAGCCTAGGACTTAAAGTGAACACTGAAGCTTTCTTT	CASSLGLKVNTEAFF
few	TRBJ1-2	TRBV19	NA	TGTGCCAGTGCGGGGACGGATGGCTACACCTTC	CASAGTDGYTF
NA	TRBJ2-5	TRBV21-1	NA	TGTGCCAGCAGCCTTGCGGCCAGGGGCAAAGAGACCCAGTACTTC	CASSLAARGKETQYF
NA	TRBJ2-2	TRBV19	TRBD1	TGTGCCAGTCGACAGGGTATAGGCACCGGGGAGCTGTTTTTT	CASRQGIGTGELFF
few	TRBJ2-1	TRBV2	NA	TGTGCCAGCAGCTCCCAGCAGGCTACCTACAATGAGCAGTTCTTC	CASSSQQATYNEQFF
NA	TRBJ2-4	TRBV29-1	NA	TGCAGCACCCTCGGAGGGGTAGCCAAAAACATTCAGTACTTC	CSTLGGVAKNIQYF
NA	TRBJ1-1	TRBV5-1	NA	TGCGCCAGCAGCTTTTTAAGTCTGGAGCAGGGAGAAGCTTTCTTT	CASSFLSLEQGEAFF
few	TRBJ2-1	TRBV4-1	TRBD2	TGCGCCAGCAGCAACCTAGCGGTCGATGAGCAGTTCTTC	CASSNLAVDEQFF
NA	TRBJ2-3	TRBV5-1	NA	TGCGCCAGCAGCTTGGGACAGACCACAGATACGCAGTATTTT	CASSLGQTTDTQYF
NA	TRBJ1-2	TRBV11-2	NA	TGTGCCAGCAGCTTACCCGACAGGAACTATGGCTACACCTTC	CASSLPDRNYGYTF
NA	TRBJ2-3	TRBV9	TRBD1	TGTGCCAGCAGCCTAGGTGACAGGGTGAACACAGATACGCAGTATTTT	CASSLGDRVNTDTQYF
few	TRBJ2-1	TRBV5-6	TRBD2	TGTGCCAGCAGCTCGAAAATAACTAGCGGGAGGCTTAATGAGCAGTTCTTC	CASSSKITSGRLNEQFF
few	TRBJ1-1	TRBV7-3	NA	TGTGCCAGCAGCCGGACAGTTAACACTGAAGCTTTCTTT	CASSRTVNTEAFF
few	TRBJ2-2	TRBV29-1	NA	TGCAGCGTCCGGCTAGCTGTGAACACCGGGGAGCTGTTTTTT	CSVRLAVNTGELFF
few	TRBJ2-6	TRBV5-4	NA	TGTGCCAGCAGCCCCTACAGGGCTGGGGCCAACGTCCTGACTTTC	CASSPYRAGANVLTF
few	TRBJ2-1	TRBV29-1	TRBD2	TGCAGCGTTGAAGGGGGCGCGGGAGGGAGCTCCTACAATGAGCAGTTCTTC	CSVEGGAGGSSYNEQFF
NA	TRBJ2-7	TRBV25-1	NA	TGTGCCAGCAGTGACTTGACAGGACTCGCCTACGAGCAGTACTTC	CASSDLTGLAYEQYF
NA	TRBJ1-4	TRBV6-1	NA	TGTGCCAGCAGTGAGGGCTTCGGGGGGAAGTTT	CASSEGFGGKF
many	TRBJ2-1	TRBV7-2	TRBD1	TGTGCCAGCAGCTTGGGACAGTACAATGAGCAGTTCTTC	CASSLGQYNEQFF
few	TRBJ1-1	TRBV14	NA	TGTGCCAGCAGCCAAGTTCCGCAGGGTGAAGCTTTCTTT	CASSQVPQGEAFF
NA	TRBJ2-7	TRBV6-6	NA	TGTGCCAGCAGTTACGGGCAGGGTCTTACGAGCTTC	CASSYGQGLTSF
few	TRBJ1-3	TRBV23-1	TRBD1	TGCGCCAGCAGTCACCTCCCTTTAGGGGGCGCAGATTCTGGAAACACCATATATTTT	CASSHLPLGGADSGNTIYF
NA	TRBJ2-7	TRBV5-5	NA	TGTGCCAGCACCCAACAGACATTCGCCTACGAGCAGTACTTC	CASTQQTFAYEQYF
NA	TRBJ1-4	TRBV18	NA	TGTGCCAGCTCACCAACTGGTGAGGAAAAACTGTTTTTT	CASSPTGEEKLFF
NA	TRBJ1-1	TRBV18	NA	TGTGCCAGCTCACCAACAGGGAGTAGTGCTTTCTTT	CASSPTGSSAFF